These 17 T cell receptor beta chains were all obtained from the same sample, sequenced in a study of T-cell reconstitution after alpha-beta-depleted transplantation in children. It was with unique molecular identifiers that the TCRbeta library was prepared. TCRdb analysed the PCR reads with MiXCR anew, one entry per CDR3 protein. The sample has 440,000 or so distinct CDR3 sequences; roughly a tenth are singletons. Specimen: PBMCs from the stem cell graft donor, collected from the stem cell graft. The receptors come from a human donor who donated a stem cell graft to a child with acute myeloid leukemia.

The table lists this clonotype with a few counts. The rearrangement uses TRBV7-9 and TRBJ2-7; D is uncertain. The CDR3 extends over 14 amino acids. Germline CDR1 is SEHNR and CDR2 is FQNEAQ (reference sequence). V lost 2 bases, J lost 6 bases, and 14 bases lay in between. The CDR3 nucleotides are TGTGCCAGCAGCTTAAGCGCGGTGGGCGGCGAGCAGTACTTC. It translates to CASSLSAVGGEQYF.

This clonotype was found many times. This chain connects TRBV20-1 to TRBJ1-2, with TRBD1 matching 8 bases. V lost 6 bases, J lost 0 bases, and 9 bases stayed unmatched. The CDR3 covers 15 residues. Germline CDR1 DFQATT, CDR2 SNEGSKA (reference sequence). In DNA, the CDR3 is TGCAGTGCCGCGGACAGGGCTTCAGCTAACTATGGCTACACCTTC. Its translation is CSAADRASANYGYTF.

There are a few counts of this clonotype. The CDR3 DNA reads as TGTGCCAGCAGGCCGGGGGTTGGGGACACTGAAGCTTTCTTT. As protein: CASRPGVGDTEAFF. The chain recombines TRBV12-3 or TRBV12-4 with TRBJ1-1; TRBD1 might be the D (5 bases). The CDR3 length is 14 residues. Trimming stripped 6 bases from V and 3 bases from J, with 14 bases between.

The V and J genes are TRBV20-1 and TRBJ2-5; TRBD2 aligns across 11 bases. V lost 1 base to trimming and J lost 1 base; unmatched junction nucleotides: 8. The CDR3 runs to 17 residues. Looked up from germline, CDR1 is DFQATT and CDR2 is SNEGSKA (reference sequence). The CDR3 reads CSARGGASGGTQETQYF. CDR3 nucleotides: TGCAGTGCTAGAGGTGGCGCTAGCGGGGGGACCCAAGAGACCCAGTACTTC.

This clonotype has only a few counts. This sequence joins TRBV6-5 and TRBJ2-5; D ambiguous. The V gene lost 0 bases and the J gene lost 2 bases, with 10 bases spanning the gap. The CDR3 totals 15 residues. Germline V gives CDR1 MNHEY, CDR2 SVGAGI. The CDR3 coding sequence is TGTGCCAGCAGTTACTCGAAAAAGGGACAAGAGACCCAGTACTTC. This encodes CASSYSKKGQETQYF.

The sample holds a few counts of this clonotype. The CDR3 reads CASSQGVTSGMIGNIQYF. CDR3 DNA: TGTGCCAGCAGCCAAGGTGTTACTAGCGGTATGATTGGAAACATTCAGTACTTC. The gene calls are TRBV3-1 and TRBJ2-4; TRBD2 matches 8 bases. CDR3 length: 18 amino acids. In germline, CDR1 is LGHDT, CDR2 YNNKEL (reference sequence). V was pared by 1 base and J by 6 bases, with 14 bases of the junction left unmatched.

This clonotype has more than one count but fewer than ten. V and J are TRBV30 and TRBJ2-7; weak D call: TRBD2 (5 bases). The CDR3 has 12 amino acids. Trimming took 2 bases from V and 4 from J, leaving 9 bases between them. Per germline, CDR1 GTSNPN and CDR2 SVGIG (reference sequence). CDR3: CAWSLIAYEQYF. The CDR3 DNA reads TGTGCCTGGAGTCTTATAGCGTACGAGCAGTACTTC. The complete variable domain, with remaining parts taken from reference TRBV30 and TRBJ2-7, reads SQTIHQWPATLVQPVGSPLSLECTVEGTSNPNLYWYRQAAGRGLQLLFYSVGIGQISSEVPQNLSASRPQDRQFILSSKKLLLSDSGFYLCAWSLIAYEQYFGPGTRLTVT.

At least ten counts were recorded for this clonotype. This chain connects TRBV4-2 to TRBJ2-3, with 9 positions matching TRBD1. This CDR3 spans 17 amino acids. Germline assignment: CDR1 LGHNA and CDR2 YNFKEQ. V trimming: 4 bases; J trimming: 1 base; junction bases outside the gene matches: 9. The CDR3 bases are TGTGCCAGCAGCCCGACTGTAGGGGACAGGGGCACAGATACGCAGTATTTT. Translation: CASSPTVGDRGTDTQYF.

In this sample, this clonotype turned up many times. In DNA form, the CDR3 reads TGTGCCAGCAGCCCCGGGACAGGGTCCTACGAGCAGTACGTC. Amino acids: CASSPGTGSYEQYV. The rearrangement uses TRBV7-2 and TRBJ2-7; TRBD1 aligns across 9 bases. V was pared by 5 bases and J by 1 base, with 3 bases of the junction left unmatched. This CDR3 is 14 amino acids long. The V gene's germline CDR1 is SGHTA and CDR2 FQGNSA.

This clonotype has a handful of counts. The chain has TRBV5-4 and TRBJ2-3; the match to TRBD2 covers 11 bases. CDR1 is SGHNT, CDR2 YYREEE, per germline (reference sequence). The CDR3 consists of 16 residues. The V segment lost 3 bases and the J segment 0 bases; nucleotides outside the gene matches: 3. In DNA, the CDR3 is TGTGCCAGCAGCTGGAGACTAGCGGGGAGCACAGATACGCAGTATTTT. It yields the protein CASSWRLAGSTDTQYF.

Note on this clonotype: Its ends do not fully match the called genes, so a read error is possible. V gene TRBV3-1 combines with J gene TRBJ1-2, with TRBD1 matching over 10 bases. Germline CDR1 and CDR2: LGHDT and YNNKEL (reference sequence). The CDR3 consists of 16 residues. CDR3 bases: TGTGCCAGCACCCAAACCGGGACAGGGGTCCCCTATGGCTACACCTTC. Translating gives CASTQTGTGVPYGYTF.

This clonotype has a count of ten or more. DNA for the CDR3: TGCGCCAGCAGCTTTACAGGGATAGAAACAACCAACTATGGCTACACCTTC. This encodes CASSFTGIETTNYGYTF. The rearrangement links TRBV5-1 to TRBJ1-2; TRBD1 might be the D (6 bases). Trimming removed 2 bases at V and 2 bases at J, with 19 bases between. Germline values: CDR1 SGHRS, CDR2 YFSETQ. This CDR3 contains 17 residues. The complete variable domain, with remaining parts taken from reference TRBV5-1 and TRBJ1-2, reads KAGVTQTPRYLIKTRGQQVTLSCSPISGHRSVSWYQQTPGQGLQFLFEYFSETQRNKGNFPGRFSGRQFSNSRSEMNVSTLELGDSALYLCASSFTGIETTNYGYTFGSGTRLTVV.

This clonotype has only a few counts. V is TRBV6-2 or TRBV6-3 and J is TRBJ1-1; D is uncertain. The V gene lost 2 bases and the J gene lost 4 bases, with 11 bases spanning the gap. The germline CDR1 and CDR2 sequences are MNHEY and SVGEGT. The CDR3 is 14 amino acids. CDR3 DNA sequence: TGTGCCAGCAGTTACCTCCCGCCATCCACTGAAGCTTTCTTT. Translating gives CASSYLPPSTEAFF.

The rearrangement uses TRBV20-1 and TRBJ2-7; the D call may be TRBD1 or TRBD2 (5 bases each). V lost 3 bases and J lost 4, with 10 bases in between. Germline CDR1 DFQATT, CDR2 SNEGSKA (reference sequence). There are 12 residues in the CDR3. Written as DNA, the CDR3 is TGCAGTGCTAGTCGGGACGGTTACGAGCAGTACGTC. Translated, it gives CSASRDGYEQYV.

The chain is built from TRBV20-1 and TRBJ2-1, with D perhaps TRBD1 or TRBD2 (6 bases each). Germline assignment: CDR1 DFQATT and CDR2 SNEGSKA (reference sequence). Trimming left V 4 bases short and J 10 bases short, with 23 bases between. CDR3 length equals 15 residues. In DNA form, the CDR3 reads TGCAGTGCTAAGGGGGTGGGACTCAGCCAACGGGAGCAGTTCTTC. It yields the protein CSAKGVGLSQREQFF.

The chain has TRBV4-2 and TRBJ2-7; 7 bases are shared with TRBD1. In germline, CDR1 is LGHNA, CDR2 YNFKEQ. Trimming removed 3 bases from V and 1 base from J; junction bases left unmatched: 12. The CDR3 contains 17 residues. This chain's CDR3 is CASSHLNPGQKSYEQYF. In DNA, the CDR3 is TGTGCCAGCAGCCACCTCAACCCGGGACAGAAATCCTACGAGCAGTACTTC.

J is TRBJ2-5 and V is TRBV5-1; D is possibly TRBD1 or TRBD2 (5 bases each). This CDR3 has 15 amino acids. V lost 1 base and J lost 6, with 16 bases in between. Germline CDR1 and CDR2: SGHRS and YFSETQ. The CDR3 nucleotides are TGCGCCAGCAGCTTGACCCCGTTGGGGGTACAGACCCAGTACTTC. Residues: CASSLTPLGVQTQYF. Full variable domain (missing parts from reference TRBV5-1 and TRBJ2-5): KAGVTQTPRYLIKTRGQQVTLSCSPISGHRSVSWYQQTPGQGLQFLFEYFSETQRNKGNFPGRFSGRQFSNSRSEMNVSTLELGDSALYLCASSLTPLGVQTQYFGPGTRLLVL.